One and the same sample provided the 18 T cell receptor beta chains below, sequenced in a study of radiotherapy plus CTLA-4 blockade in lung cancer. Clones were read by immunoSEQ multiplex PCR, and TCRdb kept only the in-frame ones, dropping some. The sample has roughly 100,000 clones; 85% are singletons. The sample was peripheral blood, taken from a patient treated with radiotherapy plus ipilimumab. These receptors were taken from a human donor with non-small cell lung cancer that progressed on radiotherapy plus ipilimumab. Some clones in this sample may be carry-over from other donors' samples.

The chain recombines TRBV5-1 with TRBJ2-5; D is possibly TRBD2 (5 bases). The CDR3 is 15 amino acids. Between the trimmed V and J ends, which lost 5 bases and 4 bases, there was a span of 18 bases. Germline-derived CDR1 and CDR2 are SGHRS and YFSETQ. The chain's CDR3 is CASSSGPSRGETQYF. The CDR3 bases are TGCGCCAGCAGTTCCGGGCCCTCTCGGGGAGAGACCCAGTACTTC. The entire variable domain, with the rest obtained from reference TRBV5-1 and TRBJ2-5, is as follows: KAGVTQTPRYLIKTRGQQVTLSCSPISGHRSVSWYQQTPGQGLQFLFEYFSETQRNKGNFPGRFSGRQFSNSRSEMNVSTLELGDSALYLCASSSGPSRGETQYFGPGTRLLVL.

The V call is TRBV9, the J call TRBJ1-2, with D possibly being TRBD1 (6 bases). Trimming stripped 4 bases from V and 7 bases from J, with 23 bases between. This CDR3 comprises 16 residues. Germline-derived CDR1 and CDR2 are SGDLS and YYNGEE. CDR3: CASSTSGTPLRSGYTF. In nucleotides, the CDR3 is TGTGCCAGCAGCACCTCCGGGACACCTTTACGGAGTGGCTACACCTTC.

The chain has TRBV11-2 and TRBJ2-2; D might be TRBD1 (6 bases). Trimming took 4 bases from V and 4 from J, leaving 13 bases between them. This CDR3 contains 15 residues. The germline gives CDR1 SGHAT, CDR2 FQNNGV. Written as DNA, the CDR3 is TGTGCCAGCAGCTCTGTGACAGGCCCCACCGGGGAGCTGTTTTTT. It codes for CASSSVTGPTGELFF.

The chain carries TRBV7-2 and TRBJ2-5; D remains unclear. This CDR3 has 11 residues. V shed 0 bases and J shed 4 bases, with 0 bases lying between them. Germline V gives CDR1 SGHTA, CDR2 FQGNSA. The DNA for the CDR3 is TGTGCCAGCAGCTTAGCAGAGACCCAGTACTTC. Its translation is CASSLAETQYF.

The V call is TRBV13, the J call TRBJ1-6, with TRBD1 matching over 7 bases. The V and J ends lost 5 bases and 6 bases, in that order; junction bases with no gene match: 4. Germline V gene sequence: CDR1 PRHDT, CDR2 FYEKMQ (reference sequence). The length of the CDR3 is 14 residues. CDR3 loop: CASSINRGNSPLHF. CDR3 nucleotides: TGTGCCAGCAGCATTAACAGGGGTAATTCACCCCTCCACTTT.

This chain uses TRBV5-1 with TRBJ1-3; perhaps TRBD1 as D (5 bases). Trimming took off 0 bases at V and 0 bases at J, with 10 bases between the two ends. CDR1 and CDR2 (germline): SGHRS, YFSETQ. CDR3 length equals 16 residues. Written as DNA, the CDR3 is TGCGCCAGCAGCTTGGGGGCAGGGAACTCTGGAAACACCATATATTTT. It specifies CASSLGAGNSGNTIYF.

The gene calls are TRBV5-4 and TRBJ1-1; D is ambiguous. This CDR3 has 13 amino acids. V was trimmed by 4 bases and J by 1 base, leaving 8 bases between them. The germline gives CDR1 SGHNT, CDR2 YYREEE (reference sequence). The CDR3 nucleotides are TGTGCCAGCAGCGCCGACAAGAACACTGAAGCTTTCTTT. Protein product: CASSADKNTEAFF.

The chain recombines TRBV4-1 with TRBJ1-2; tentatively, D is TRBD1 (5 bases). V was cut by 2 bases and J by 3 bases, with 7 bases left in between. The CDR3 is made up of 13 amino acids. Per the germline V gene, CDR1 is MGHRA and CDR2 is YSYEKL. CDR3 coding DNA: TGCGCCAGCAGCCAACAGGGTGACTATGGCTACACCTTC. This codes for CASSQQGDYGYTF.

The rearrangement joins TRBV5-8 to TRBJ1-2; TRBD1 is a possible D gene (6 bases). V was trimmed by 4 bases and J by 4 bases, leaving 14 bases between them. CDR1 and CDR2 (germline): SGHTS, YDEGEE. The CDR3 contains 14 residues. This CDR3 is CASSTGTPFYGYTF. The CDR3 DNA is TGTGCCAGCAGCACCGGGACACCCTTCTATGGCTACACCTTC.

This chain links TRBV19 with TRBJ1-1, with D possibly TRBD1 on 6 matching bases. The germline CDR1 and CDR2 sequences are LNHDA and SQIVND (reference sequence). The CDR3 spans 15 residues. V lost 5 bases and J 6 bases, leaving 19 bases between the germline ends. CDR3 amino acids: CASSHDRQDRPEAFF. As DNA, the CDR3 is TGTGCCAGTAGTCATGACCGACAGGACAGACCTGAAGCTTTCTTT.

This clone was found once. The chain links TRBV19 to TRBJ1-5; D ambiguous. CDR1 and CDR2 from the germline V gene are LNHDA and SQIVND (reference sequence). V was pared by 2 bases and J by 0 bases, with 11 bases between. This CDR3 comprises 16 residues. The CDR3 here is CASSIRALYSNQPQHF. In DNA, the CDR3 is TGTGCCAGTAGTATACGGGCACTTTATAGCAATCAGCCCCAGCATTTT.

This clone was found once. As DNA, the CDR3 is TGCGCCAGCAGCTTGGGAGTAGCGGACTACAATGAGCAGTTCTTC. Its translation: CASSLGVADYNEQFF. The chain combines TRBV5-1 with TRBJ2-1; D is perhaps TRBD2 (6 bases). V shed 0 bases and J shed 3 bases, with 10 bases lying between them. Germline CDR1 and CDR2: SGHRS and YFSETQ. The CDR3 covers 15 residues.

This chain joins TRBV27 and TRBJ2-5, with D unclear. The CDR3 totals 13 residues. Trimming shortened V by 3 bases and J by 4 bases, and 9 bases separated the two germline ends. The germline V gene has CDR1 MNHEY and CDR2 SMNVEV (reference sequence). The CDR3 DNA reads TGTGCCAGCAGTTTTGTAGGCTTAGAGACCCAGTACTTC. Its protein product is CASSFVGLETQYF.

This chain connects TRBV29-1 to TRBJ1-4; no firm D call. Trimming took off 4 bases at V and 1 base at J, with 7 bases between the two ends. Germline CDR1 is SQVTM and CDR2 is ANQGSEA. This CDR3 is 13 amino acids long. In DNA form, the CDR3 reads TGCAGCGTTGGTATGGGAACTAATGAAAAACTGTTTTTT. Translation gives CSVGMGTNEKLFF.

The chain has TRBV11-3 and TRBJ2-5; 9 bases align to TRBD1. The DNA end is more similar to TRBJ2-7, so the J call may be wrong. This CDR3 contains 15 residues. Germline assignment: CDR1 SGHNT and CDR2 YENEEA. This CDR3 is CASSLGGTGSSEQYF. The DNA for the CDR3 is TGTGCCAGCAGCTTGGGTGGGACAGGGTCGAGCGAGCAGTACTTC.

The CDR3 DNA reads as TGTGCCAGCAGTACTACAGGCGACTATGGCTACACCTTC. This sequence encodes CASSTTGDYGYTF. The chain uses TRBV2 and TRBJ1-2, with D maybe TRBD1 (5 bases). Trimming took off 5 bases at V and 3 bases at J, with 10 bases between the two ends. This CDR3 comprises 13 residues. From germline, CDR1 is SNHLY and CDR2 FYNNEI.

This clone was seen more than once but under ten times. This chain uses TRBV19 with TRBJ1-6; D is unresolved. The length of the CDR3 is 15 residues. Germline CDR1 LNHDA, CDR2 SQIVND (reference sequence). V lost 0 bases to trimming and J lost 5 bases, with 8 bases between them. The CDR3 bases are TGTGCCAGTAGTATAGACGGTCAGAATAATTCACCCCTCCACTTT. It yields the protein CASSIDGQNNSPLHF. The full variable domain, rest sourced from reference TRBV19 and TRBJ1-6, is DGGITQSPKYLFRKEGQNVTLSCEQNLNHDAMYWYRQDPGQGLRLIYYSQIVNDFQKGDIAEGYSVSREKKESFPLTVTSAQKNPTAFYLCASSIDGQNNSPLHFGNGTRLTVT.

The CDR3 nucleotides are TGTGCCAGCAGCGTACGGGACAAACAAGGGTATGGCTACACCTTC. Its translation is CASSVRDKQGYGYTF. V gene TRBV9 combines with J gene TRBJ1-2; the D gene is possibly TRBD1 (6 bases). The CDR3 has 15 amino acids. Germline values: CDR1 SGDLS, CDR2 YYNGEE. V dropped 1 base and J dropped 5 bases, with 15 bases sitting between them. The full variable domain, in which reference TRBV9 and TRBJ1-2 provide the parts outside the CDR3, is DSGVTQTPKHLITATGQRVTLRCSPRSGDLSVYWYQQSLDQGLQFLIQYYNGEERAKGNILERFSAQQFPDLHSELNLSSLELGDSALYFCASSVRDKQGYGYTFGSGTRLTVV.